These 27 T cell receptor beta chains were sequenced from one sample in a study of blood T cells in healthy people across ages. Then a second PCR, running roughly 7 to 11 cycles, was carried out with a sample-barcoded 5' primer and a J-beta primer mix. TCRdb independently ran MiXCR on the 5' RACE reads; one entry per CDR3 protein. This table holds approximately 1,000,000 distinct CDR3 sequences, less than 45% found once. The sample was blood. These receptors were collected from a man in his late teens or twenties in good health.

The chain has TRBV6-6 and TRBJ2-2; 9 positions match TRBD1. The CDR3 contains 17 residues. Per the germline V gene, CDR1 is MNHNY and CDR2 is SVGAGI (reference sequence). V lost 2 bases, J lost 5 bases, and 9 bases stayed unmatched. The CDR3 is CASSYRNRGRITGELFF. The DNA of the CDR3 is TGTGCCAGCAGTTACCGGAACAGGGGGCGAATTACCGGGGAGCTGTTTTTT.

There are many counts of this clonotype. The gene calls are TRBV9 and TRBJ2-1, with D hard to call. This CDR3 contains 14 residues. Between the trimmed V and J ends, which lost 1 base and 8 bases, there was a span of 13 bases. The germline V gene has CDR1 SGDLS and CDR2 YYNGEE. The CDR3 DNA reads TGTGCCAGCAGCGTACAGGATAGCTTCGATGAGCAGTTCTTC. Residues: CASSVQDSFDEQFF.

The chain joins TRBV5-1 to TRBJ2-1; D is ambiguous. The germline CDR1 and CDR2 sequences are SGHRS and YFSETQ. V was cut by 2 bases and J by 2 bases, with 14 bases left in between. The CDR3 is 16 amino acids. CDR3 residues: CASSFRPATAYNEQFF. CDR3 coding DNA: TGCGCCAGCAGCTTCCGCCCCGCCACAGCCTACAATGAGCAGTTCTTC.

The rearrangement links TRBV29-1 to TRBJ2-3, with D perhaps TRBD1 or TRBD2 (5 bases each). CDR3 length: 14 residues. Germline CDR1 SQVTM, CDR2 ANQGSEA. Between the trimmed V and J ends, which lost 4 bases and 2 bases, there was a span of 13 bases. The CDR3 nucleotides are TGCAGCGTTGGGTCAGGGAGTAACACAGATACGCAGTATTTT. Its protein product is CSVGSGSNTDTQYF.

CDR3 sequence (DNA): TGTGCCAGCACCCCTCTAGCGGTGGGCTCCTACAATGAGCAGTTCTTC. Translating gives CASTPLAVGSYNEQFF. The V and J genes are TRBV12-3 or TRBV12-4 and TRBJ2-1; 7 bases agree with TRBD2. The CDR3 consists of 16 residues. V was clipped by 7 bases and J by 0 bases; unmatched bases: 9.

V gene TRBV27 combines with J gene TRBJ1-2; D is unresolved. The V end was cut by 4 bases, the J end by 4 bases, with 16 bases between. CDR1 and CDR2 (germline): MNHEY, SMNVEV (reference sequence). The CDR3 consists of 15 residues. The CDR3 spells CASSSIGRRFYGYTF. The CDR3 bases are TGTGCCAGCAGTTCTATTGGACGGAGATTCTATGGCTACACCTTC.

This clonotype has only a few counts. This chain links TRBV24-1 with TRBJ1-5, with 7 bases matching TRBD1. Germline V lookup: CDR1 KGHDR, CDR2 SFDVKD. CDR3 length: 17 residues. V lost 3 bases and J lost 3; bases outside the gene matches: 10. The CDR3 here is CATSDPPGTAINQPQHF. The DNA for the CDR3 is TGTGCCACCAGTGATCCGCCCGGGACAGCGATCAATCAGCCCCAGCATTTT.

The chain carries TRBV6-2 or TRBV6-3 and TRBJ1-2, with D maybe TRBD1 (5 bases). Trimming took 1 base from V and 4 from J, leaving 13 bases between them. Germline values: CDR1 MNHEY, CDR2 SVGEGT. CDR3 length equals 15 residues. In nucleotides, the CDR3 is TGTGCCAGCAGTTACTGGGCCAGGGTCGGCTATGGCTACACCTTC. This codes for CASSYWARVGYGYTF.

This chain joins TRBV3-1 and TRBJ2-1; the D gene is possibly TRBD2 (7 bases). V was trimmed by 0 bases and J by 11 bases, leaving 14 bases between them. Looked up from germline, CDR1 is LGHDT and CDR2 is YNNKEL (reference sequence). This CDR3 region has 14 residues. This CDR3 reads CASSQDNGGRKQFF. DNA of the CDR3: TGTGCCAGCAGCCAAGATAACGGGGGGCGTAAGCAGTTCTTC.

The chain is built from TRBV6-2 or TRBV6-3 and TRBJ2-7, with D possibly TRBD1 on 5 matching bases. In germline, CDR1 is MNHEY, CDR2 SVGEGT. Trimming cost V 2 bases and J 5 bases, with 16 bases left between them. This CDR3 has 15 residues. CDR3 in DNA: TGTGCCAGCAGTTACAGGGGAAAGGATACTCACGAGCAGTACTTC. This codes for CASSYRGKDTHEQYF.

CDR3 bases: TGTGCCAGCAGCTTAGCCGGAGGGGTCTCCTTGGAAAAACTGTTTTTT. As protein: CASSLAGGVSLEKLFF. The chain is built from TRBV7-2 and TRBJ1-4; TRBD1 is a possible D gene (5 bases). The CDR3 length is 16 residues. Germline CDR1 SGHTA, CDR2 FQGNSA. Trimming stripped 0 bases from V and 8 bases from J, with 16 bases between.

The gene calls are TRBV4-2 and TRBJ1-6, with a possible D match to TRBD1 (5 bases). Germline V lookup: CDR1 LGHNA, CDR2 YNFKEQ. The CDR3 spans 16 residues. V was pared by 0 bases and J by 1 base, with 7 bases between. This CDR3 reads CASSQEGDSYNSPLHF. The CDR3 coding sequence is TGTGCCAGCAGCCAAGAGGGGGATTCCTATAATTCACCCCTCCACTTT.

This clonotype was seen only a few times. The chain employs TRBV5-1 and TRBJ2-7, with 12 bases that match TRBD2. The CDR3 extends over 15 amino acids. V trimming: 4 bases; J trimming: 0 bases; junction bases outside the gene matches: 2. Germline loops: CDR1 SGHRS, CDR2 YFSETQ. DNA of the CDR3: TGCGCCAGCAGCAAGACTAGCGGGGGCTCCTACGAGCAGTACTTC. Protein: CASSKTSGGSYEQYF.

The rearrangement links TRBV6-7 to TRBJ2-5; no clear D. TRBV6-7 is annotated as an ORF whose role is uncertain. Deletions cut 0 bases from V and 3 bases from J, with 20 bases between. This CDR3 region has 18 residues. The CDR3 loop reads CASSYSKWPRPLKETQYF. In DNA form, the CDR3 reads TGTGCCAGCAGTTACTCGAAATGGCCTAGACCATTGAAAGAGACCCAGTACTTC.

The rearrangement uses TRBV20-1 and TRBJ1-2; perhaps TRBD1 as D (5 bases). There are 13 residues in the CDR3. The V and J ends lost 8 bases and 2 bases respectively, with 15 bases between them. Germline-derived CDR1 and CDR2 are DFQATT and SNEGSKA (reference sequence). The CDR3 spells CSTVRRGNYGYTF. The CDR3 DNA follows: TGCAGTACTGTTCGTCGGGGGAACTATGGCTACACCTTC.

V gene TRBV3-1 combines with J gene TRBJ1-2, with 9 bases matching TRBD1. The CDR3 length is 16 residues. In germline, CDR1 is LGHDT, CDR2 YNNKEL (reference sequence). Trimming took 3 bases from V and 4 from J; bases not matched to a gene: 9. CDR3 nucleotide sequence: TGTGCCAGCAGCCAGGTTGGGACAGGGAATTTCTATGGCTACACCTTC. This translates into CASSQVGTGNFYGYTF.

The CDR3 reads CASNQLDLGGYTF. The CDR3 DNA reads TGTGCCAGTAATCAGCTGGACCTGGGAGGCTACACCTTC. The V call is TRBV7-9, the J call TRBJ1-2, with no clear D. The CDR3 is 13 amino acids. Per germline, CDR1 SEHNR and CDR2 FQNEAQ (reference sequence). V shed 9 bases and J shed 8 bases, with 19 bases lying between them.

J is TRBJ2-3 and V is TRBV6-2 or TRBV6-3, with a weak D call TRBD1 (6 bases). Germline values: CDR1 MNHEY, CDR2 SVGEGT. V was clipped by 0 bases and J by 2 bases, with 15 bases between them. The CDR3 spans 17 residues. The CDR3 sequence is CASSYSSGGPFTDTQYF. CDR3 nucleotides: TGTGCCAGCAGTTACTCGAGTGGGGGCCCTTTCACAGATACGCAGTATTTT.

This chain connects TRBV4-3 to TRBJ2-7, with 9 bases matching TRBD2. The CDR3 consists of 16 residues. Germline V CDR1 and CDR2: LGHNA, YSLEER. The trim removed 1 base at V and 7 bases at J, leaving 11 bases unmatched. CDR3 bases: TGCGCCAGCAGCCAAGTGCTAGCGGGGCCCACCAATGAGCAGTACTTC. Protein sequence: CASSQVLAGPTNEQYF.

The chain couples TRBV6-2 or TRBV6-3 to TRBJ1-1, with D possibly being TRBD1 (5 bases). In germline, CDR1 is MNHEY, CDR2 SVGEGT. The ends were cut back, 0 bases at V and 5 bases at J, with 10 bases in the middle. The CDR3 loop spans 14 amino acids. CDR3 bases: TGTGCCAGCAGTTACTCGACAGAAGGTACTGAAGCTTTCTTT. Translation gives CASSYSTEGTEAFF.

This clonotype has more than one count but fewer than ten. The gene calls are TRBV5-1 and TRBJ2-1, with 8 bases that match TRBD1. In germline, CDR1 is SGHRS, CDR2 YFSETQ. This CDR3 is 15 amino acids long. V lost 0 bases to trimming and J lost 5 bases; unmatched junction nucleotides: 4. CDR3 sequence: CASSLVQGANNEQFF. The DNA for the CDR3 is TGCGCCAGCAGCTTGGTTCAGGGGGCTAACAATGAGCAGTTCTTC.

This clonotype was counted at least ten times. The chain employs TRBV10-3 and TRBJ2-3; 10 positions agree with TRBD1. Losses at the gene ends were 11 bases for V and 4 bases for J; bases not matched to a gene: 9. CDR1 is ENHRY, CDR2 SYGVKD, per germline. CDR3 size: 14 residues. Here the CDR3 DNA reads TGTGCCTTCTCCTCGGACAGGGGGTCAGATACGCAGTATTTT. Translating it yields CAFSSDRGSDTQYF.

Only a few counts were recorded for this clonotype. The CDR3 region has the DNA TGCAGCGCTCCTGGACAGGGGGACAGCTACACCTTC. Its translation is CSAPGQGDSYTF. This sequence joins TRBV29-1 and TRBJ1-2; 10 nucleotides match TRBD1. Germline lookup yields CDR1 SQVTM and CDR2 ANQGSEA. The CDR3 loop spans 12 amino acids. V lost 7 bases to trimming and J lost 9 bases; unmatched junction nucleotides: 8.

The rearrangement uses TRBV20-1 and TRBJ1-1, with 7 bases aligning to TRBD1. Germline V gives CDR1 DFQATT, CDR2 SNEGSKA (reference sequence). The V and J ends lost 0 bases and 2 bases, in that order; junction bases with no gene match: 9. CDR3 size: 16 residues. The DNA of the CDR3 is TGCAGTGCTAGAGATATGGGGACAGACTATAACACTGAAGCTTTCTTT. Its translation is CSARDMGTDYNTEAFF.

The V and J genes are TRBV20-1 and TRBJ1-5; no clear D. The CDR3 sequence is 13 residues long. With 1 base removed from V and 0 bases from J, the gap between germline ends came to 4 bases. From germline, CDR1 is DFQATT and CDR2 SNEGSKA (reference sequence). CDR3 coding DNA: TGCAGTGCTAGAGGTGCTAGCAATCAGCCCCAGCATTTT. Translation: CSARGASNQPQHF.

Points on this clonotype: This could be a read error, since a much larger clone is one nucleotide away. The V gene is TRBV30, the J gene TRBJ2-5, with 8 bases fitting TRBD1. The germline V gene has CDR1 GTSNPN and CDR2 SVGIG (reference sequence). The CDR3 is made up of 12 amino acids. After removal of 5 bases from V and 11 bases from J, the junction contained 10 bases not matched to a gene. CDR3 DNA: TGTGCCTGGGGACAGGGAATCGGTGAGCAGTACTTC. It is translated as CAWGQGIGEQYF.

The chain couples TRBV12-3 or TRBV12-4 to TRBJ2-2; 7 bases match TRBD2. This CDR3 is built from 15 residues. With 1 base clipped from V and 3 bases from J, the junction kept 2 bases outside the gene matches. The DNA of the CDR3 is TGTGCCAGCAGTTTAGGGGGACTATACACCGGGGAGCTGTTTTTT. It encodes CASSLGGLYTGELFF.